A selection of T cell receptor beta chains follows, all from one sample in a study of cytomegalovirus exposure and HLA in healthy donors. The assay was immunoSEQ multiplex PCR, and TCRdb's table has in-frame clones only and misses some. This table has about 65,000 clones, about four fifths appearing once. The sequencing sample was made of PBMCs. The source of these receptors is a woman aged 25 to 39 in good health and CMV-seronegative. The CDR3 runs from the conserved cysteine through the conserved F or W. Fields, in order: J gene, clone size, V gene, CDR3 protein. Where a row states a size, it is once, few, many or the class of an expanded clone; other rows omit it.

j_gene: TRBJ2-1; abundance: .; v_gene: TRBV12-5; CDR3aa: CASADNEQFF
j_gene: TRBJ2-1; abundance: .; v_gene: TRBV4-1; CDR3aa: CASSPPMGGTRGNEQFF
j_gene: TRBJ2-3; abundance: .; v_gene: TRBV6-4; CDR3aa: CASSDSTGGKDTQYF
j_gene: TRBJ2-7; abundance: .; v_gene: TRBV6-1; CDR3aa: CASTPHLSSSYEQYF
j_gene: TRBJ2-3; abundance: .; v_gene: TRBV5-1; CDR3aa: CASSLGLELDTQYF
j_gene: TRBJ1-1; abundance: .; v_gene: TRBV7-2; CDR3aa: CASSSPQDRGDTEAFF
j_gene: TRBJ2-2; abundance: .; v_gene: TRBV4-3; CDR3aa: CASSQAGGRATGELFF
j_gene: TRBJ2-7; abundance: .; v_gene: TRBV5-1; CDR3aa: CASSLAETSGGAYEQYF
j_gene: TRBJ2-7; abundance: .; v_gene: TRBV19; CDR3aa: CASTPSGWNEQYF
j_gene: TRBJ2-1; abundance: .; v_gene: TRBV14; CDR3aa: CASSRQGYNEQFF
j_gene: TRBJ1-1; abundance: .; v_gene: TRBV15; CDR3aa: CATSRNSGQELEAFF
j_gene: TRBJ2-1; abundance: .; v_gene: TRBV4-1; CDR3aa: CASSQDRGHVNEQFF
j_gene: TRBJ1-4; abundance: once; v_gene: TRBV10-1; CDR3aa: CASSEEVGANEKLFF
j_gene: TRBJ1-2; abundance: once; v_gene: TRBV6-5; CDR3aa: CASTLQRGQAYGYTF
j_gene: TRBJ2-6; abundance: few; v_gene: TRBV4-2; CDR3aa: CASSQDGGAWANVLTF
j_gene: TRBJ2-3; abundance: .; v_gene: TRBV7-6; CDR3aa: CASSSFRLTDTQYF
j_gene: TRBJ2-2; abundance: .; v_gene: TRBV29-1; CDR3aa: CSALGRGQRGYTGELFF
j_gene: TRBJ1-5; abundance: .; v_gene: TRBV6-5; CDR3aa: CASKGQGLGQPQHF
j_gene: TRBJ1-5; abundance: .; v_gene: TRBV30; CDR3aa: CAWSGQGGNQPQHF
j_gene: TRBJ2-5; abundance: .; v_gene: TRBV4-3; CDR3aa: CASSQEGRVRQTQYF
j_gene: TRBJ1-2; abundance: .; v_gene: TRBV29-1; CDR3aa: CSVEDGQGGYTF
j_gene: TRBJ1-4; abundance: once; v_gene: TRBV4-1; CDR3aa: CASSQDPRVKTNEKLFF
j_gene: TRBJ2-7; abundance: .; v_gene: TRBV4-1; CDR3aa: CASSQEGTGTSRYEQYF
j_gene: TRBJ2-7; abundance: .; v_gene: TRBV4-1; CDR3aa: CASSPQHSNEQYF
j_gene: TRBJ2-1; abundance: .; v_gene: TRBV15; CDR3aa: CATSRDLALNEQFF
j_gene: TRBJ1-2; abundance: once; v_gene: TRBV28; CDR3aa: CASGDPAGGNYGYTF
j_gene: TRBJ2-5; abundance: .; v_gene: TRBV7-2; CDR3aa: CASSLARATQYF
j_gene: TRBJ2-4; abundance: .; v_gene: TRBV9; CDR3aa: CASNRGALKNIQYF
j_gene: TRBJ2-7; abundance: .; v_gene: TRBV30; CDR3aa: CAWSVQGAREQYF
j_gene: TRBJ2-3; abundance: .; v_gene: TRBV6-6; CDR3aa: CASSYADRDADTQYF
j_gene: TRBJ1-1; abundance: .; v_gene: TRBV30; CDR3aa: CAWSVYGATEAFF
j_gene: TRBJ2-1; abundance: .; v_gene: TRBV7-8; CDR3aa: CASKPAGGGNEQFF
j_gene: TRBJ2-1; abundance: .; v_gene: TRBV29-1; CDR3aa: CSSYLKRGNGGQFF
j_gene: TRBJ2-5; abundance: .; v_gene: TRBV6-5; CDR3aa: CASSYSTGGWETQYF
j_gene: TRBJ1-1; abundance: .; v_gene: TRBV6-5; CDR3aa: CASSYSRWGNTEAFF
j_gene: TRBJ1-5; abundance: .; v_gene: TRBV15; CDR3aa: CATSRGGTGGQPQHF
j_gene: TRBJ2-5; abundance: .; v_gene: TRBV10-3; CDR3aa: CAISLRDTRQETQYF
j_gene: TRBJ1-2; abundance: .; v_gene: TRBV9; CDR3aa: CASSAGQLGYTF
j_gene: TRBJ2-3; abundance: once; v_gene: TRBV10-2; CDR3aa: CASSELAGDTQYF
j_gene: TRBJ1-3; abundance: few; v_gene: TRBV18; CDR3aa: CASSPPGNTIYF
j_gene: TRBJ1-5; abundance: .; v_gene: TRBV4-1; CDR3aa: CASSQVRTGSGQPQHF
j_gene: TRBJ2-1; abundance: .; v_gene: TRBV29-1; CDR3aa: CSVSGTRVYNEQFF
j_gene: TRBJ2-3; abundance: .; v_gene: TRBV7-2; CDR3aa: CASRRTSGSADTQYF
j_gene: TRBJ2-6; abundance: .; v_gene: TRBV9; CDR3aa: CASSGIASGANVLTF
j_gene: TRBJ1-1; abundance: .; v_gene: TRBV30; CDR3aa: CAWSGGGEHWKAFF
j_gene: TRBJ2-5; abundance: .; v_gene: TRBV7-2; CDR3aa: CASSTQLAGGPRETQYF
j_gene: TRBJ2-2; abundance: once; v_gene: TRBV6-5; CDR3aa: CASSPGGGTGELFF
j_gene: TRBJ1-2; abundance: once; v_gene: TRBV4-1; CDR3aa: CASSQQGDRGYGYTF
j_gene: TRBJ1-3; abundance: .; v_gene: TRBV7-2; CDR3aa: CASSNRTGPRNTIYF
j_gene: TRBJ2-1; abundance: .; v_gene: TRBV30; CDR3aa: CAWSEIKKRGSYNEQFF
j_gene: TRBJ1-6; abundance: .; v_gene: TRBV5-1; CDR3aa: CASSFGQGASSPLHF
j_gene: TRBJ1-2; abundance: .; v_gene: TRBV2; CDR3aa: CASTTPGPNYGYTF
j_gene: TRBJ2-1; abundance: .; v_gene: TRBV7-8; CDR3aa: CASTVKSGGIYNEQFF
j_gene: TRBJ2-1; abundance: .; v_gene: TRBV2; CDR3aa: CASSPGLAIYNEQFF
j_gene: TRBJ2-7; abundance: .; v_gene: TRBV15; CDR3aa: CATSREGGGSYEQYF
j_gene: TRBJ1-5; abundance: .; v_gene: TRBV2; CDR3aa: CASDVRAGNQPQHF
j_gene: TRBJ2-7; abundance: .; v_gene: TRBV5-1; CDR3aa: CASSFSTNYEQYF